Listed below are T cell receptor beta chains from one sample, sequenced in a study of cytomegalovirus exposure and HLA in healthy donors. The table came from immunoSEQ multiplex PCR; TCRdb's copy has only in-frame clones and leaves some out. Of about 220,000 clones listed, around 88% are singletons. Source material: PBMCs. The origin of the receptors is a young woman in good health and CMV-seronegative. Each CDR3 is given with its conserved first and last residue. The order of the fields is V gene, clone size, D gene, J gene, CDR3 protein, CDR3 DNA. D genes are given only for firm matches. Clone size, where shown, is once, few, many, or a class for clones that have expanded.

TRBV19	-	-	TRBJ1-1	CASRAGLQVRAFF	TGTGCCAGTAGGGCGGGGCTCCAGGTACGAGCTTTCTTT
TRBV30	once	-	TRBJ1-1	CAWSAGGENTEAFF	TGTGCCTGGAGTGCGGGGGGGGAGAACACTGAAGCTTTCTTT
TRBV19	-	TRBD2	TRBJ2-5	CASSIWPTSGSETQYF	TGTGCCAGTAGTATTTGGCCTACTAGCGGGAGCGAGACCCAGTACTTC
TRBV9	-	TRBD1	TRBJ2-3	CASSAGGDTQYF	TGTGCCAGCAGCGCAGGGGGAGATACGCAGTATTTT
TRBV10-3	-	-	TRBJ1-5	CAISESGGSNQPQHF	TGTGCCATCAGTGAGTCCGGCGGGAGCAATCAGCCCCAGCATTTT
TRBV28	-	TRBD1	TRBJ1-2	CASSLPAGGLYGYTF	TGTGCCAGCAGTTTACCCGCAGGGGGGCTCTATGGCTACACCTTC
TRBV5-4	-	TRBD1	TRBJ1-1	CASSWTGTGDTEAFF	TGTGCCAGCAGTTGGACGGGGACAGGGGACACTGAAGCTTTCTTT
TRBV28	-	-	TRBJ1-2	CASSFPGGKYGYTF	TGTGCCAGCAGTTTTCCGGGGGGTAAATATGGCTACACCTTC
TRBV19	few	-	TRBJ1-1	CASSRQNTEAFF	TGTGCCAGTAGTAGGCAGAACACTGAAGCTTTCTTT
TRBV30	-	-	TRBJ1-2	CAWSVRTGAYGYTF	TGTGCCTGGAGTGTAAGAACAGGAGCCTATGGCTACACCTTC